Presented here are 17 T cell receptor beta chains from one specimen sequenced in a study of blood T cell repertoires in COVID-19. Here immunoSEQ multiplex PCR was the method, and the copy in TCRdb shows in-frame clones only, minus some. The repertoire includes about 94,000 clones, 75% to 85% of them detected once, and roughly 19% sits in the top ten. Sequencing used peripheral blood. Receptors originate from a human donor in a cohort sampled during active COVID-19.

This chain connects TRBV11-2 to TRBJ2-6; TRBD1 matches 7 bases. Per the germline V gene, CDR1 is SGHAT and CDR2 is FQNNGV. CDR3 length equals 18 residues. Trimming cost V 5 bases and J 3 bases; bases outside gene matches: 13. CDR3 sequence: CASSRQETGFGGANVLTF. The CDR3 nucleotides are TGTGCCAGCAGCCGGCAAGAGACAGGGTTTGGTGGGGCCAACGTCCTGACTTTC.

The chain couples TRBV6-1 to TRBJ2-3; a possible D gene is TRBD2 (5 bases). Germline values: CDR1 MNHNS, CDR2 SASEGT. With 2 bases removed from V and 1 base from J, the gap between germline ends came to 7 bases. The CDR3 sequence is 14 residues long. The CDR3 sequence: CASSERRGTDTQYF. As DNA, the CDR3 is TGTGCCAGCAGTGAACGGCGGGGCACAGATACGCAGTATTTT.

V usage is TRBV2 and J usage is TRBJ1-5; 7 bases line up with TRBD1. J was trimmed by 2 bases and V by 4 bases; bases with no gene match: 5. Germline CDR1 is SNHLY and CDR2 is FYNNEI. The CDR3 is 15 residues long. DNA of the CDR3: TGTGCCAGCAGTGGAGGACAGGTGGGCAATCAGCCCCAGCATTTT. It encodes CASSGGQVGNQPQHF.

The rearrangement uses TRBV28 and TRBJ1-3, with D possibly matching TRBD1 (5 bases). The CDR3 is made up of 14 amino acids. With 3 bases removed from V and 0 bases from J, the gap between germline ends came to 6 bases. The germline V gene encodes CDR1 MDHEN and CDR2 SYDVKM. The CDR3 DNA sequence: TGTGCCAGCAGTTTGGGGGGCTCTGGAAACACCATATATTTT. This translates into CASSLGGSGNTIYF.

The CDR3 bases are TGTGCCAGCAGAGTAGGGCAGGGGGCGATGTCTGGGGCCAACGTCCTGACTTTC. Its translation: CASRVGQGAMSGANVLTF. The chain recombines TRBV2 with TRBJ2-6; 8 bases fit TRBD1. The CDR3 runs 18 residues. Germline trimming cut 6 bases from V and 1 base from J; bases unmatched to any gene: 11. CDR1 is SNHLY and CDR2 is FYNNEI in the germline V gene.

The CDR3 protein is CAWRQGSNSYEQYF. The CDR3 DNA reads as TGTGCCTGGAGACAGGGGTCGAACTCCTACGAGCAGTACTTC. The chain couples TRBV30 to TRBJ2-7; TRBD1 matches 7 bases. The CDR3 length is 14 residues. Germline assignment: CDR1 GTSNPN and CDR2 SVGIG (reference sequence). Unmatched junction bases numbered 5, after V lost 3 bases and J lost 0 bases.

This rearrangement joins TRBV2 to TRBJ1-1, with 10 bases identical to TRBD1. Trimming removed 3 bases from V and 8 bases from J; junction bases left unmatched: 3. The CDR3 runs 13 residues. Per the germline V gene, CDR1 is SNHLY and CDR2 is FYNNEI. The CDR3 loop is CASSERQGAEAFF. The CDR3 DNA reads TGTGCCAGCAGTGAGCGACAGGGGGCCGAAGCTTTCTTT.

J is TRBJ2-5 and V is TRBV19; 8 bases fit TRBD1. This CDR3 is built from 13 residues. The V gene's germline CDR1 is LNHDA and CDR2 SQIVND (reference sequence). Losses at the gene ends were 3 bases for V and 5 bases for J; bases not matched to a gene: 2. The DNA for the CDR3 is TGTGCCAGTAGTATCAACAGGGGGGAGACCCAGTACTTC. Translation: CASSINRGETQYF.

This sequence joins TRBV6-6 and TRBJ2-3, with TRBD2 identical over 7 bases. The V gene's germline CDR1 is MNHNY and CDR2 SVGAGI (reference sequence). The CDR3 runs to 16 residues. The ends lost 5 bases at V and 6 bases at J; junction bases unmatched: 14. The CDR3, as DNA: TGTGCCAGCAGTACCCCCCTAGCGGCCTCCTCGGATACGCAGTATTTT. Encoded protein: CASSTPLAASSDTQYF.

The rearrangement joins TRBV5-4 to TRBJ1-6; tentatively, D is TRBD1 (6 bases). V was clipped by 2 bases and J by 13 bases, with 10 bases between them. This CDR3 comprises 12 residues. The germline CDR1 and CDR2 sequences are SGHNT and YYREEE (reference sequence). For the CDR3, the DNA is TGTGCCAGCAGCTTAGGGGGTCCCCCCCTCCACTTT. This translates into CASSLGGPPLHF.

This chain links TRBV6-5 with TRBJ1-1, with D uncertain. V was clipped by 6 bases and J by 2 bases, with 13 bases between them. The CDR3 totals 14 residues. Germline V lookup: CDR1 MNHEY, CDR2 SVGAGI. The DNA of the CDR3 is TGTGCCAGCAGCTACCTATCAAGAAACACTGAAGCTTTCTTT. Translated, it gives CASSYLSRNTEAFF.

The chain joins TRBV4-2 to TRBJ2-5; 12 positions agree with TRBD2. V lost 4 bases, J lost 2 bases, and 5 bases stayed unmatched. Germline-derived CDR1 and CDR2 are LGHNA and YNFKEQ. The CDR3 runs to 16 residues. The CDR3 sequence: CASSRGLAGGQETQYF. CDR3 in DNA: TGTGCCAGCAGCCGGGGGCTAGCGGGAGGGCAAGAGACCCAGTACTTC.

This chain uses TRBV7-8 with TRBJ2-5; no clear D gene. Trimming took 4 bases from V and 5 from J, leaving 11 bases between them. This CDR3 is 13 amino acids long. Germline V lookup: CDR1 SGHVS, CDR2 FQNEAQ. In DNA form, the CDR3 reads TGTGCCAGCAGCTCCCTCCTTATGGAGACCCAGTACTTC. It encodes CASSSLLMETQYF.

V gene TRBV7-8 combines with J gene TRBJ2-7, with 10 positions matching TRBD1. V dropped 5 bases and J dropped 0; count of bases not matched to a gene: 7. The V gene's germline CDR1 is SGHVS and CDR2 FQNEAQ. The CDR3 sequence is 16 residues long. CDR3 DNA: TGTGCCAGCAGCCGTAGGGGACAGGGGAACTCCTACGAGCAGTACTTC. Residues: CASSRRGQGNSYEQYF.

This chain connects TRBV6-5 to TRBJ2-7, with TRBD1 matching over 9 bases. This CDR3 is built from 15 residues. CDR1 and CDR2 (germline): MNHEY, SVGAGI. V gave up 4 bases and J gave up 4 bases; unmatched junction bases: 8. CDR3 protein: CASSSPGTGMYEQYF. As DNA, the CDR3 is TGTGCCAGCAGTTCACCCGGGACAGGGATGTACGAGCAGTACTTC.

In nucleotides, the CDR3 is TGCGCCAGCAGCCCCCGGGGGATGGGGTCTAATGAAAAACTGTTTTTT. This encodes CASSPRGMGSNEKLFF. V usage is TRBV5-1 and J usage is TRBJ1-4; D is perhaps TRBD1 (5 bases). The germline gives CDR1 SGHRS, CDR2 YFSETQ. Between the trimmed V and J ends, which lost 4 bases and 3 bases, there was a span of 16 bases. This CDR3 contains 16 residues.

J is TRBJ2-1 and V is TRBV6-5, with 10 bases aligning to TRBD1. The CDR3 totals 14 residues. Trimming took 6 bases from V and 7 from J; bases not matched to a gene: 6. Germline V gene data show CDR1 as MNHEY and CDR2 as SVGAGI. For the CDR3, the DNA is TGTGCCAGCAGGACAGGGGGCGTAGAGAATGAGCAGTTCTTC. As protein: CASRTGGVENEQFF.